This T cell receptor (beta chain) appears in the sequencing data of a study of T cells in Graves' hyperthyroidism and ophthalmopathy. The wider study: Prior to any treatment, at the point of initial diagnosis, peripheral blood was collected.

RNA transcripts were the template for amplifying TCR beta CDR3 regions. Using the HTBI primer set, a first-round RT-PCR was run on the TCR CDR3. TCRdb re-called the multiplex PCR reads with MiXCR, one entry per CDR3 protein. The sample lists 750,000 to 950,000 distinct CDR3 sequences, roughly 40% occurring once. Absent ophthalmopathy progression within 18 months defined stable Graves' hyperthyroidism. Newly diagnosed hyperthyroidism, duration under 2 months, in patients aged 18 to 65. On the basis of clinical symptoms, serum thyroxine and TRAb, thyroid ultrasound and orbital computed tomography, diagnoses were made. This clonotype came up many times. This CDR3 is built from 14 residues. The trim removed 0 bases at V and 5 bases at J, leaving 5 bases unmatched. Germline CDR1 and CDR2: SGDLS and YYNGEE.

The chain combines TRBV9 with TRBJ2-7; TRBD1 agrees at 7 bases. The sample consisted of blood. The TCR was taken from a man between 18 and 29 years old with Graves' hyperthyroidism. CDR3 in DNA: TGTGCCAGCAGCGTAGAACGACAGGGCCACGAGCAGTACTTC. Amino acids: CASSVERQGHEQYF.